This T cell receptor beta chain stems from a study of neoadjuvant anti-PD-1 for oral cavity cancer. Sequenced by immunoSEQ multiplex PCR; TCRdb stores in-frame clones only, minus some. The table has about 16,000 clones, 60% to 80% seen once. From germline, CDR1 is SNHLY and CDR2 FYNNEI. The CDR3 consists of 11 residues. Trimming left V 6 bases short and J 8 bases short, with 8 bases between. The clonotype originates from a person between 40 and 85 years old with oral cavity squamous cell carcinoma. This sequence joins TRBV2 and TRBJ2-1, with no clear D. The source was PBMCs, collected before nivolumab (anti-PD-1) treatment. The DNA for the CDR3 is TGTGCCAGCAGCGACCAGTATGAGCAGTTCTTC. This translates into CASSDQYEQFF.